This T cell receptor (beta chain) was retrieved from a study of blood T cell repertoires in COVID-19. The CDR3 runs 14 residues. V gave up 1 base and J gave up 4 bases; unmatched junction bases: 3. The V gene's germline CDR1 is GTSNPN and CDR2 SVGIG (reference sequence). In the source study's methods: By means of reference gene primer amplification, nucleated cell counts were estimated. Data came from immunoSEQ multiplex PCR; TCRdb stores just in-frame clones and leaves some out. V and J calls and clone size are those listed in that table; D and trimming were worked out from the DNA. The data show over 130,000 clones, approximately 90% seen once.

The TCR was taken from a woman in her sixties with active or convalescent COVID-19. V is TRBV30 and J is TRBJ1-5; 8 bases line up with TRBD1. Sequencing input: peripheral blood. The CDR3 DNA reads as TGTGCCTGGAGTGCAGGGGGCGGGAATCAGCCCCAGCATTTT. Protein product: CAWSAGGGNQPQHF.